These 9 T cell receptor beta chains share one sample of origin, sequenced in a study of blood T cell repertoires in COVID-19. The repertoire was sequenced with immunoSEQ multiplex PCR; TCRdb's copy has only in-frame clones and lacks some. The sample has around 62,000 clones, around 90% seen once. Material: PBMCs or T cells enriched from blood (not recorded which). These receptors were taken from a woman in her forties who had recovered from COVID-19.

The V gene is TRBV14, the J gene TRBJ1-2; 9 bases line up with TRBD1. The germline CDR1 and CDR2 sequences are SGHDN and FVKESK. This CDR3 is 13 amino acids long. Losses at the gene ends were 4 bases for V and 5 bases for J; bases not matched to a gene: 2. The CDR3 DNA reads TGTGCCAGCAGCCTCGGGACAGGGTATGGCTACACCTTC. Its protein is CASSLGTGYGYTF.

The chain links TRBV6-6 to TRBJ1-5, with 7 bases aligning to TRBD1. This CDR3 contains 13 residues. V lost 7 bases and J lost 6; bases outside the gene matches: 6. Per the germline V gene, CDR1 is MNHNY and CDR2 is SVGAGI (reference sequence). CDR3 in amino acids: CASIPQGTQPQHF. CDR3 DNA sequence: TGTGCCAGCATTCCACAGGGGACTCAGCCCCAGCATTTT.

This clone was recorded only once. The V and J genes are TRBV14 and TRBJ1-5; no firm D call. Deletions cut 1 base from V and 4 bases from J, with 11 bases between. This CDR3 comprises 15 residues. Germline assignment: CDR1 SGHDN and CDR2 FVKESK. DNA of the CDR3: TGTGCCAGCAGCCAAGGGAATAGCGGTAATCAGCCCCAGCATTTT. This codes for CASSQGNSGNQPQHF.

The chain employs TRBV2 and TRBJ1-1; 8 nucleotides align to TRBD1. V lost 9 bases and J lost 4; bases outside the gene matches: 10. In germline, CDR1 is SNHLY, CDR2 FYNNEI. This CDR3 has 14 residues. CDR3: CASFRDRLATEAFF. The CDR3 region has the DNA TGTGCCAGTTTCCGGGACAGGCTTGCCACTGAAGCTTTCTTT.

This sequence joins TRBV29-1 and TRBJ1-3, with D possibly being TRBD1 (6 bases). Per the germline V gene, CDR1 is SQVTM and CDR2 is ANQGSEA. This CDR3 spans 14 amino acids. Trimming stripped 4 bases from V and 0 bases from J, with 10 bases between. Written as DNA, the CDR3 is TGCAGCGTTGGTAGGGGGGGCTCTGGAAACACCATATATTTT. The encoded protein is CSVGRGGSGNTIYF. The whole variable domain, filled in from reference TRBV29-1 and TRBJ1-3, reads SAVISQKPSRDICQRGTSLTIQCQVDSQVTMMFWYRQQPGQSLTLIATANQGSEATYESGFVIDKFPISRPNLTFSTLTVSNMSPEDSSIYLCSVGRGGSGNTIYFGEGSWLTVV.

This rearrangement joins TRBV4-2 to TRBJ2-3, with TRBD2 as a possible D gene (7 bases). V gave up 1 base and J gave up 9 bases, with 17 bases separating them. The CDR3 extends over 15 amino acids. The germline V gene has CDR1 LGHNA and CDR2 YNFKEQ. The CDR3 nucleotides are TGTGCCAGCAGCCAAGTACAGGGAGGGGGGGGCACGCAGTATTTT. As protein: CASSQVQGGGGTQYF.

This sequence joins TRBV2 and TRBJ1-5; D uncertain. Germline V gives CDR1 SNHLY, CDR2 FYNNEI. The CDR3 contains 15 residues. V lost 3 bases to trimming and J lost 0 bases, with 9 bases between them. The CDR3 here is CASSEAYYSNQPQHF. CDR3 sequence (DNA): TGTGCCAGCAGTGAGGCGTACTATAGCAATCAGCCCCAGCATTTT. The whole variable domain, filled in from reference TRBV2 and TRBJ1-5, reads EPEVTQTPSHQVTQMGQEVILRCVPISNHLYFYWYRQILGQKVEFLVSFYNNEISEKSEIFDDQFSVERPDGSNFTLKIRSTKLEDSAMYFCASSEAYYSNQPQHFGDGTRLSIL.

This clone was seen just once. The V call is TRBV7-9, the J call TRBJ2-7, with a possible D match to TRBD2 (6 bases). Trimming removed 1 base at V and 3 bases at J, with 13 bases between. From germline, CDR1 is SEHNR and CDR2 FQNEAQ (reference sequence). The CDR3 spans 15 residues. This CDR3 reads CASSLVGTYNYEQYF. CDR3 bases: TGTGCCAGCAGCTTAGTGGGGACTTATAACTACGAGCAGTACTTC.

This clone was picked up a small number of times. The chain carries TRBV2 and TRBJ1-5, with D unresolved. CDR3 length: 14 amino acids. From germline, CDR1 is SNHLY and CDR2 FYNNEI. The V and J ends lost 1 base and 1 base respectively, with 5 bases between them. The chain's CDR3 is CASSEVASNQPQHF. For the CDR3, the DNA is TGTGCCAGCAGTGAAGTGGCAAGCAATCAGCCCCAGCATTTT. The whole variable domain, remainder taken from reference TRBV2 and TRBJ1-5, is EPEVTQTPSHQVTQMGQEVILRCVPISNHLYFYWYRQILGQKVEFLVSFYNNEISEKSEIFDDQFSVERPDGSNFTLKIRSTKLEDSAMYFCASSEVASNQPQHFGDGTRLSIL.